These 20 T cell receptor beta chains share one sample of origin, sequenced in a study of blood T cells in healthy people across ages. Combining a sample-barcoded 5' primer with a J-beta primer mix, a second PCR ran for roughly 7 to 11 cycles. TCRdb itself ran the 5' RACE reads through MiXCR, one entry per CDR3 protein. The sample holds 700,000 to 950,000 distinct CDR3 sequences, roughly 60% seen once. The material sequenced was blood. Receptors were obtained from a young man in good health.

CDR3 bases: TGTGCCACTGCCAAAGGGACCGTAGTCTTAAATCAAGAGACCCAGTACTTC. Its protein is CATAKGTVVLNQETQYF. The chain recombines TRBV15 with TRBJ2-5; D tentatively fits TRBD1 or TRBD2 (5 bases each). Germline lookup yields CDR1 LNHNV and CDR2 YYDKDF (reference sequence). V lost 9 bases, J lost 2 bases, and 25 bases lay in between. CDR3 length: 17 residues.

This clonotype was counted between two and nine times. In DNA form, the CDR3 reads TGTGCCAGCAGTTTTGCGGGCTCCGAAGAGACCCAGTACTTC. It translates to CASSFAGSEETQYF. The rearrangement joins TRBV12-3 or TRBV12-4 to TRBJ2-5, with D tentatively TRBD2 (5 bases). The V end was cut by 3 bases, the J end by 3 bases, with 11 bases between. This CDR3 region has 14 residues.

On this clonotype itself: Its ends do not fully match the called genes, so a read error is possible. The gene calls are TRBV7-2 and TRBJ2-1; D is ambiguous. CDR1 is SGHTA, CDR2 FQGNSA, per germline. CDR3 length equals 13 residues. CDR3 coding DNA: TGTGCCAGCGGCTTAAGTGTAGACAATGAGCAGTTCTTC. As protein: CASGLSVDNEQFF.

As concerns this clonotype: Its ends do not fully match the called genes, so a read error is possible. V is TRBV20-1 and J is TRBJ2-7, with D possibly being TRBD2 (5 bases). The CDR3 has 14 residues. Germline assignment: CDR1 DFQATT and CDR2 SNEGSKA (reference sequence). The CDR3, as DNA: TGCAGTGCAAGAGTTCGGAGGAGCTCCTACGAGCAGTACTTC. Amino acid sequence: CSARVRRSSYEQYF.

V is TRBV24-1 and J is TRBJ2-1; D may be TRBD2 (5 bases). Per the germline V gene, CDR1 is KGHDR and CDR2 is SFDVKD. This CDR3 contains 13 residues. The V gene lost 9 bases and the J gene lost 2 bases, with 10 bases spanning the gap. The DNA of the CDR3 is TGTGCCACCCCGGGGAAACCCTACAATGAGCAGTTCTTC. Translation gives CATPGKPYNEQFF.

This rearrangement joins TRBV7-2 to TRBJ2-1, with 8 bases lining up with TRBD2. The germline gives CDR1 SGHTA, CDR2 FQGNSA. Germline trimming cut 5 bases from V and 5 bases from J; bases unmatched to any gene: 8. The CDR3 totals 15 residues. Here the CDR3 reads CASSRRVAGHNEQFF. The DNA for the CDR3 is TGTGCCAGCAGCCGACGGGTAGCGGGACACAATGAGCAGTTCTTC.

This clonotype was seen more than once but under ten times. V and J are TRBV25-1 and TRBJ1-2, with D possibly matching TRBD1 (5 bases). V lost 11 bases and J 5 bases, leaving 24 bases between the germline ends. In germline, CDR1 is MGHDK, CDR2 SYGVNS. The CDR3 has 15 amino acids. The CDR3 is CAGPRAGRDYYGYTF. CDR3 bases: TGTGCCGGGCCTCGGGCAGGGAGGGATTATTATGGCTACACCTTC.

This clonotype was picked up one time. V usage is TRBV12-3 or TRBV12-4 and J usage is TRBJ2-7; D is perhaps TRBD2 (6 bases). The J call may not be correct, given that the DNA end is closer to TRBJ2-5. The length of the CDR3 is 13 residues. This chain's CDR3 is CASRPTRGETQYF. CDR3 nucleotides: TGTGCCAGCAGGCCCACGCGGGGAGAGACCCAGTACTTC.

This chain uses TRBV6-2 or TRBV6-3 with TRBJ1-2; TRBD1 is a possible D gene (5 bases). Germline CDR1 is MNHEY and CDR2 is SVGEGT. The V and J ends lost 11 bases and 8 bases respectively, with 15 bases between them. This CDR3 contains 11 residues. The DNA for the CDR3 is TGTGCCGCCGCGGAGGGGCTGGGCTACACCTTC. It encodes CAAAEGLGYTF.

The J gene is TRBJ2-1, the V gene TRBV5-1; D unclear. Looked up from germline, CDR1 is SGHRS and CDR2 is YFSETQ. Trimming pared 4 bases from V and 3 bases from J, leaving 11 bases between. The CDR3 has 14 amino acids. As DNA, the CDR3 is TGCGCCAGCAGCCCCACGAACAGCTACAATGAGCAGTTCTTC. It yields the protein CASSPTNSYNEQFF. Together with reference TRBV5-1 and TRBJ2-1, the CDR3 gives the full variable domain: KAGVTQTPRYLIKTRGQQVTLSCSPISGHRSVSWYQQTPGQGLQFLFEYFSETQRNKGNFPGRFSGRQFSNSRSEMNVSTLELGDSALYLCASSPTNSYNEQFFGPGTRLTVL.

A word on this clonotype: A much larger clone sits a single nucleotide away, making a read error possible. V usage is TRBV27 and J usage is TRBJ1-1; no definite D call. Germline V CDR1 and CDR2: MNHEY, SMNVEV (reference sequence). This CDR3 is 13 amino acids long. For the CDR3, the DNA is TGTGCCAGCATTTTATTCCACAGCAATGAAGCTTTCTTT. Translated, it gives CASILFHSNEAFF.

On this clonotype itself: Its ends do not fully match the called genes, so a read error is possible. The chain employs TRBV27 and TRBJ2-3; no clear D. The CDR3 spans 12 residues. Germline CDR1 is MNHEY and CDR2 is SMNVEV (reference sequence). In nucleotides, the CDR3 is TGTGCCGGCAGCGATAACTGGGATACGCAGTATTTT. Protein product: CAGSDNWDTQYF.

This clonotype was recorded many times. The V and J genes are TRBV25-1 and TRBJ2-5; 8 bases agree with TRBD1. The CDR3 is made up of 13 amino acids. J lost 5 bases, V lost 4 bases, and 3 bases had no gene match. The germline CDR1 and CDR2 sequences are MGHDK and SYGVNS. This chain's CDR3 is CASSATGAETQYF. The CDR3 DNA reads TGTGCCAGCAGTGCGACAGGGGCGGAGACCCAGTACTTC.

J is TRBJ2-7 and V is TRBV21-1. TRBV21-1 is an annotated pseudogene. The CDR3 consists of 14 residues. The CDR3 spells CASRPNRRSYEQYF. The CDR3 nucleotides read TGTGCCAGCAGACCTAACCGCCGGTCCTACGAGCAGTACTTC.

The CDR3 DNA reads TGTGCCAGCAGCCAGGGGCGGACCGGGACTAGCGGCTACGAGCAGTACTTC. Translation gives CASSQGRTGTSGYEQYF. The chain is built from TRBV7-2 and TRBJ2-7, with 11 positions matching TRBD2. The V gene's germline CDR1 is SGHTA and CDR2 FQGNSA. The CDR3 covers 17 residues. J lost 3 bases, V lost 5 bases, and 12 bases had no gene match.

V gene TRBV20-1 combines with J gene TRBJ1-6; 11 nucleotides agree with TRBD1. Losses at the gene ends were 6 bases for V and 8 bases for J; bases not matched to a gene: 6. This CDR3 is built from 14 residues. Germline assignment: CDR1 DFQATT and CDR2 SNEGSKA (reference sequence). The CDR3 sequence is CSAWTGGNDSPLHF. Here the CDR3 DNA reads TGCAGTGCCTGGACAGGGGGCAACGATTCACCCCTCCACTTT.

This sequence joins TRBV7-9 and TRBJ1-2, with 11 bases lining up with TRBD1. The CDR3 is 14 residues long. Germline V lookup: CDR1 SEHNR, CDR2 FQNEAQ (reference sequence). V was pared by 5 bases and J by 8 bases, with 7 bases of the junction left unmatched. Here the CDR3 DNA reads TGTGCCAGCAGCGGGGACAGGGGGTTCGAGGGCTACACCTTC. Translation gives CASSGDRGFEGYTF. The full variable domain, completed using reference TRBV7-9 and TRBJ1-2, is DTGVSQNPRHKITKRGQNVTFRCDPISEHNRLYWYRQTLGQGPEFLTYFQNEAQLEKSRLLSDRFSAERPKGSFSTLEIQRTEQGDSAMYLCASSGDRGFEGYTFGSGTRLTVV.

This chain links TRBV20-1 with TRBJ2-3, with unresolved D. This CDR3 spans 15 amino acids. Trimming stripped 0 bases from V and 5 bases from J, with 15 bases between. Looked up from germline, CDR1 is DFQATT and CDR2 is SNEGSKA (reference sequence). The CDR3 region has the DNA TGCAGTGCTAGAGATCCAGGTGCCTCGGGAGATACGCAGTATTTT. Amino acids: CSARDPGASGDTQYF.

This rearrangement joins TRBV20-1 to TRBJ2-6; no definite D call. Germline CDR1 is DFQATT and CDR2 is SNEGSKA (reference sequence). This CDR3 comprises 15 residues. Trimming pared 5 bases from V and 0 bases from J, leaving 11 bases between. CDR3 nucleotide sequence: TGCAGTGCTGAGTTCGGGTCCTCTGGGGCCAACGTCCTGACTTTC. Its protein is CSAEFGSSGANVLTF.

This chain uses TRBV24-1 with TRBJ2-4, with TRBD2 identical over 8 bases. With the DNA end fitting TRBJ2-5 better, the J assignment may be wrong. The CDR3 sequence is 14 residues long. The germline V gene encodes CDR1 KGHDR and CDR2 SFDVKD. This CDR3 reads CATSLSGSGETQYF. DNA of the CDR3: TGTGCCACCAGTCTCAGCGGGAGCGGCGAGACCCAGTACTTC.